Only a few counts were recorded for the clone carrying this TCR beta chain. What it binds is unknown. This record comes from a study of Graves' ophthalmopathy and Graves' hyperthyroidism. This CDR3 spans 18 amino acids. V was cut by 4 bases and J by 0 bases, with 18 bases left in between. Study-level results: From stable hyperthyroidism, ophthalmopathy was separated by a 13-signature model with just under 90% sensitivity and 80% to 82% specificity.

Scientists amplified the TCR beta CDR3 regions from RNA transcripts. Second-round multiplex PCR came after first-round RT-PCR with HTBI primers. Using its own MiXCR run on the multiplex PCR reads, TCRdb lists one record per CDR3 protein. The sample shows around 1.1 million distinct CDR3 sequences, 35% to 40% of them seen only once. Source material: peripheral blood or thyroid tissue (not recorded which). The V and J genes are TRBV12-3 or TRBV12-4 and TRBJ2-2; maybe TRBD2 (6 bases). The source of this sequence is an adult man with Graves' hyperthyroidism. CDR3: CASSYSLGGTTNTGELFF. The CDR3 DNA reads as TGTGCCAGCAGTTATAGCTTGGGCGGGACGACGAACACCGGGGAGCTGTTTTTT.